Listed below are T cell receptor beta chains from one sample, sequenced in a study of T cells in Graves' hyperthyroidism and ophthalmopathy. Via MiXCR, TCRdb re-called the multiplex PCR reads, giving one row per CDR3 protein. The sample records hundreds of thousands of distinct CDR3 sequences, approximately 36% being singletons. Sample: blood. These receptors were taken from a woman between 35 and 50 years old with Graves' hyperthyroidism. The CDR3 runs from the conserved cysteine through the conserved F or W. D genes are given only for firm matches. Clone size is given for some rows only: seen once, a few or many times, or a class if the clone is expanded.

clone size: many; D gene: NA; J gene: TRBJ2-7; V gene: TRBV10-3; CDR3 DNA: TGTGCCATCAGTGAGTCGACATCTCTCGTGGAGCAGTACTTC; CDR3 protein: CAISESTSLVEQYF
clone size: NA; D gene: TRBD1; J gene: TRBJ1-2; V gene: TRBV10-3; CDR3 DNA: TGTGCCATCGGACAGGATGGCTACACCTTC; CDR3 protein: CAIGQDGYTF
clone size: few; D gene: TRBD1; J gene: TRBJ1-1; V gene: TRBV4-1; CDR3 DNA: TGCGCCAGCAGCTCACGACGGCCGGGACAGGGAGCTTTCTTT; CDR3 protein: CASSSRRPGQGAFF
clone size: few; D gene: NA; J gene: TRBJ1-1; V gene: TRBV2; CDR3 DNA: TGTGCCAGCAGTGAAGTGGGGTCCCGATGGGGCACTGAAGCTTTCTTT; CDR3 protein: CASSEVGSRWGTEAFF
clone size: few; D gene: TRBD1; J gene: TRBJ2-7; V gene: TRBV20-1; CDR3 DNA: TGCAGTGCCCCCCGACAGGGAGAGCAGTACTTC; CDR3 protein: CSAPRQGEQYF
clone size: NA; D gene: TRBD1; J gene: TRBJ2-7; V gene: TRBV29-1; CDR3 DNA: TGCAGCTCCGAGGGACAGGGCCCCTACGAGCAGTACTTC; CDR3 protein: CSSEGQGPYEQYF
clone size: NA; D gene: NA; J gene: TRBJ1-1; V gene: TRBV7-9; CDR3 DNA: TGTGCCAGCAGCTTACCCCGTTTGAGGGGGAACGCTTTCTTT; CDR3 protein: CASSLPRLRGNAFF
clone size: NA; D gene: NA; J gene: TRBJ2-7; V gene: TRBV4-2; CDR3 DNA: TGTGCCAGCAGCCAAGATTGGGGAAGGAGCTACGAGCAGTACTTC; CDR3 protein: CASSQDWGRSYEQYF
clone size: NA; D gene: NA; J gene: TRBJ2-1; V gene: TRBV6-5; CDR3 DNA: TGTGCCAGCAGTTTAATTAGGGGGATTGAGCAGTTCTTC; CDR3 protein: CASSLIRGIEQFF
clone size: many; D gene: NA; J gene: TRBJ2-7; V gene: TRBV5-1; CDR3 DNA: TGCGCCAGCAGCTCGGACACCTCCTACGAGCAGTACTTC; CDR3 protein: CASSSDTSYEQYF
clone size: NA; D gene: NA; J gene: TRBJ2-7; V gene: TRBV4-1; CDR3 DNA: TGCGCCAGCAGCCAAGAGACACGGGGGGCGTATTACGAGCAGTACTTC; CDR3 protein: CASSQETRGAYYEQYF
clone size: NA; D gene: NA; J gene: TRBJ1-1; V gene: TRBV6-2/TRBV6-3; CDR3 DNA: TGTGCCAGCAGGTTGGAAGTGGCGAACACTGAAGCTTTCTTT; CDR3 protein: CASRLEVANTEAFF
clone size: many; D gene: NA; J gene: TRBJ1-1; V gene: TRBV11-2; CDR3 DNA: TGTGCCAGCAGCCGAGGGATGATGAACACTGAAGCTTTCTTT; CDR3 protein: CASSRGMMNTEAFF
clone size: many; D gene: NA; J gene: TRBJ1-2; V gene: TRBV19; CDR3 DNA: TGTGCCAGTAGTATCCCAGGGAACGGCTACACCTTC; CDR3 protein: CASSIPGNGYTF
clone size: NA; D gene: NA; J gene: TRBJ2-3; V gene: TRBV10-3; CDR3 DNA: TGTGCCATCAGTGACTCGAATACGCAGTATTTT; CDR3 protein: CAISDSNTQYF
clone size: NA; D gene: TRBD1; J gene: TRBJ1-1; V gene: TRBV6-6; CDR3 DNA: TGTGCCAGCAGTTACACGGACAGGACGAACACTGAAGCTTTCTTT; CDR3 protein: CASSYTDRTNTEAFF
clone size: many; D gene: TRBD1; J gene: TRBJ1-1; V gene: TRBV19; CDR3 DNA: TGTGCCAGTAGTATGTCGGGGCACAGGGGTGGCACTGAAGCTTTCTTT; CDR3 protein: CASSMSGHRGGTEAFF
clone size: NA; D gene: NA; J gene: TRBJ2-7; V gene: TRBV5-1; CDR3 DNA: TGCGCCAGCAGCTTGCACCGGGAATCCTACGAGCAGTACTTC; CDR3 protein: CASSLHRESYEQYF
clone size: NA; D gene: NA; J gene: TRBJ2-1; V gene: TRBV10-1; CDR3 DNA: TGCGCCAGCAGCGGGAGATTAAACAATGAGCAGTTCTTC; CDR3 protein: CASSGRLNNEQFF
clone size: NA; D gene: NA; J gene: TRBJ1-5; V gene: TRBV12-3/TRBV12-4; CDR3 DNA: TGTGCCAGCAGTTTATTGGCAGGGGGCAATCAGCCCCAGCATTTT; CDR3 protein: CASSLLAGGNQPQHF
clone size: few; D gene: NA; J gene: TRBJ1-1; V gene: TRBV19; CDR3 DNA: TGTGCCAGTAGTGTACAAATTTCGAACACTGAAGCTTTCTTT; CDR3 protein: CASSVQISNTEAFF
clone size: many; D gene: NA; J gene: TRBJ1-2; V gene: TRBV20-1; CDR3 DNA: TGCAGTGCTGCTCGGGGCTATGGCTACACCTTC; CDR3 protein: CSAARGYGYTF
clone size: many; D gene: NA; J gene: TRBJ1-2; V gene: TRBV4-1; CDR3 DNA: TGCGCCAGCAGCCAAGGACAGTCGGGGTATGGCTACACCTTC; CDR3 protein: CASSQGQSGYGYTF
clone size: NA; D gene: NA; J gene: TRBJ2-7; V gene: TRBV6-6; CDR3 DNA: TGTGCCAGCAGATTCAGGGGAGGGGGAGATTACGAGCAGTACTTC; CDR3 protein: CASRFRGGGDYEQYF
clone size: few; D gene: NA; J gene: TRBJ1-2; V gene: TRBV6-6; CDR3 DNA: TGTGCCTGCTCTGAGGCAGGGGCTAACTATGGCTACACCTTC; CDR3 protein: CACSEAGANYGYTF
clone size: NA; D gene: NA; J gene: TRBJ2-2; V gene: TRBV11-1; CDR3 DNA: TGTGCCAGCAGTAAGACCCCGGGCCTTTCCCTCACCGGGGAGCTGTTTTTT; CDR3 protein: CASSKTPGLSLTGELFF
clone size: NA; D gene: NA; J gene: TRBJ1-1; V gene: TRBV9; CDR3 DNA: TGTGCCAGCAGCGTACTGAGGAACACTGAAGCTTTCTTT; CDR3 protein: CASSVLRNTEAFF
clone size: many; D gene: NA; J gene: TRBJ1-2; V gene: TRBV20-1; CDR3 DNA: TGCAGTGCTAGAGAAGGGAGTGACGGCTACACCTTC; CDR3 protein: CSAREGSDGYTF
clone size: many; D gene: NA; J gene: TRBJ1-1; V gene: TRBV2; CDR3 DNA: TGTGCCAGCAGGGATAGTAGGGGCGTGAGCACTGAAGCTTTCTTT; CDR3 protein: CASRDSRGVSTEAFF
clone size: NA; D gene: NA; J gene: TRBJ2-7; V gene: TRBV25-1; CDR3 DNA: TGTGCCAACCCCGGTGGCCCGAGAACCTACGAGCAGTACTTC; CDR3 protein: CANPGGPRTYEQYF
clone size: few; D gene: NA; J gene: TRBJ1-5; V gene: TRBV19; CDR3 DNA: TGTGCCAGTAGTATCGGGGTGCAGCCCCAGCATTTT; CDR3 protein: CASSIGVQPQHF
clone size: NA; D gene: NA; J gene: TRBJ2-2; V gene: TRBV24-1; CDR3 DNA: TGTGCCACCAGTGATATAACCGGGGACCTGTTCTTT; CDR3 protein: CATSDITGDLFF
clone size: NA; D gene: NA; J gene: TRBJ2-7; V gene: TRBV16; CDR3 DNA: TGTGCCAGCAGCCTGGCCAGGGGTACCCACGAGCAGTACTTC; CDR3 protein: CASSLARGTHEQYF
clone size: NA; D gene: NA; J gene: TRBJ1-5; V gene: TRBV7-7; CDR3 DNA: TGTGCTAGCAGCTTGGGACAAGAAGGCCACGGCAATCAGCCCCAGCATTTT; CDR3 protein: CASSLGQEGHGNQPQHF
clone size: many; D gene: NA; J gene: TRBJ1-4; V gene: TRBV29-1; CDR3 DNA: TGCAGCGCAGGGCGGGGAACTAATGAAAAACTGTTTTTT; CDR3 protein: CSAGRGTNEKLFF
clone size: many; D gene: NA; J gene: TRBJ1-2; V gene: TRBV11-2; CDR3 DNA: TGTGCCAGCAGCTTAGGGGGAACGAGGGGTAACACCTTC; CDR3 protein: CASSLGGTRGNTF
clone size: few; D gene: TRBD1; J gene: TRBJ1-2; V gene: TRBV11-2; CDR3 DNA: TGTGCCAGCAGCTTCTTAGCAGGACAGGGGCGGTCGGACACCTTC; CDR3 protein: CASSFLAGQGRSDTF
clone size: many; D gene: NA; J gene: TRBJ1-5; V gene: TRBV29-1; CDR3 DNA: TGCAGCGTCGCTAGGGGGAACAATCAGCCCCAGCATTTT; CDR3 protein: CSVARGNNQPQHF
clone size: few; D gene: NA; J gene: TRBJ2-7; V gene: TRBV7-2; CDR3 DNA: TGTGCCAGCAGCTCTACGGGGGCGTATTCCTACGAGCAGTACTTC; CDR3 protein: CASSSTGAYSYEQYF
clone size: NA; D gene: TRBD1; J gene: TRBJ2-7; V gene: TRBV29-1; CDR3 DNA: TGCAGCGTTATCGAACGGGACAGGAACTACGGGCAGTACTTC; CDR3 protein: CSVIERDRNYGQYF
clone size: many; D gene: TRBD1; J gene: TRBJ2-5; V gene: TRBV11-3; CDR3 DNA: TGTGCCAGCAGCTCGAGGTCGACAGGGCAAGAGACCCAGTACTTC; CDR3 protein: CASSSRSTGQETQYF
clone size: NA; D gene: TRBD1; J gene: TRBJ2-7; V gene: TRBV12-3/TRBV12-4; CDR3 DNA: TGTGCCAGCAGTGTCGGGACAGGTTACTACGAGCAGTACTTC; CDR3 protein: CASSVGTGYYEQYF
clone size: few; D gene: NA; J gene: TRBJ1-5; V gene: TRBV7-2; CDR3 DNA: TGTGCCAGCAGCTTAGAAGGGGTTGGGAACAATCAGCCCCAGCATTTT; CDR3 protein: CASSLEGVGNNQPQHF
clone size: few; D gene: NA; J gene: TRBJ1-5; V gene: TRBV6-1; CDR3 DNA: TGTGCCAGCACTCTCGGCAGGACTGGCAATCAGCCCCAGCATTTT; CDR3 protein: CASTLGRTGNQPQHF
clone size: NA; D gene: TRBD1; J gene: TRBJ1-5; V gene: TRBV6-5; CDR3 DNA: TGTGCCAGCAGGCAAGACCGGGACAGCTATCAGCCCCAGCATTTT; CDR3 protein: CASRQDRDSYQPQHF
clone size: once; D gene: TRBD1; J gene: TRBJ1-4; V gene: TRBV20-1; CDR3 DNA: TGCAGTGCAACGACAGGGGTTGGTAGTGAAAAACTGTTTTTT; CDR3 protein: CSATTGVGSEKLFF
clone size: once; D gene: NA; J gene: TRBJ1-6; V gene: TRBV9; CDR3 DNA: TGTGCCAGCAGCGTAGAGGGGACGGGGAAATCACCCCTCCACTTT; CDR3 protein: CASSVEGTGKSPLHF
clone size: many; D gene: NA; J gene: TRBJ1-2; V gene: TRBV11-2; CDR3 DNA: TGTGCCAGCAGCTTTGTAGCAGGCCTAAACTATGGCTACACCTTC; CDR3 protein: CASSFVAGLNYGYTF
clone size: NA; D gene: NA; J gene: TRBJ2-2; V gene: TRBV7-9; CDR3 DNA: TGTGCCACCGTCCGGGCTAGACCAAACACCGGGGAGCTGTTTTTT; CDR3 protein: CATVRARPNTGELFF
clone size: NA; D gene: NA; J gene: TRBJ2-1; V gene: TRBV7-9; CDR3 DNA: TGTGCCAGCAGGGTTGACTCCTACAATGAGCAGTTCTTC; CDR3 protein: CASRVDSYNEQFF
clone size: NA; D gene: TRBD2; J gene: TRBJ2-5; V gene: TRBV25-1; CDR3 DNA: TGTGCCAGCCAAGATCACAGCGGGGGAGGCGAGACCCAGTACTTC; CDR3 protein: CASQDHSGGGETQYF
clone size: NA; D gene: NA; J gene: TRBJ1-1; V gene: TRBV20-1; CDR3 DNA: TGCAGTGCTAGAGTATGGGGAGGCAGCTTCCCCACTGAAGCTTTCTTT; CDR3 protein: CSARVWGGSFPTEAFF
clone size: many; D gene: NA; J gene: TRBJ2-2; V gene: TRBV7-9; CDR3 DNA: TGTGCCAGCAGCTTCACGTGGAACAGCGGGGAGCTGTTTTTT; CDR3 protein: CASSFTWNSGELFF
clone size: NA; D gene: NA; J gene: TRBJ1-6; V gene: TRBV24-1; CDR3 DNA: TGTGCCACCAGTGAAACCGGGACCGGTTCACCCCTCCACTTT; CDR3 protein: CATSETGTGSPLHF
clone size: few; D gene: TRBD1; J gene: TRBJ1-1; V gene: TRBV14; CDR3 DNA: TGTGCCAGCAGCCGTCAGGACAGGGGTAGGAGGATTGAAGCTTTCTTT; CDR3 protein: CASSRQDRGRRIEAFF